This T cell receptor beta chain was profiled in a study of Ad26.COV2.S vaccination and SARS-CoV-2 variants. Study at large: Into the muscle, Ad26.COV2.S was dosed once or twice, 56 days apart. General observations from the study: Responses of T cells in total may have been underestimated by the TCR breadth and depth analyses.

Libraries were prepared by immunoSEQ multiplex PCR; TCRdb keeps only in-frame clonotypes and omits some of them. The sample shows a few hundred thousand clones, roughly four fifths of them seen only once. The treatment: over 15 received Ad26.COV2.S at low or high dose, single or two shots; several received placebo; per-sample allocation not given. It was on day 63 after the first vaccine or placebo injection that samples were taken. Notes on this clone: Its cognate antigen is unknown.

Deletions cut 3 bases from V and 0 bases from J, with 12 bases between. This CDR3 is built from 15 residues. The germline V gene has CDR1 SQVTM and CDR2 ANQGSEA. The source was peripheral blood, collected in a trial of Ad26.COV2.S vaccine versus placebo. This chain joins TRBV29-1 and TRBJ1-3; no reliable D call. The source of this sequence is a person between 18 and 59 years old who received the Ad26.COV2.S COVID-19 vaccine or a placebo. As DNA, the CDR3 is TGCAGCGTTGAGCAATCAATGAGCTCTGGAAACACCATATATTTT. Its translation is CSVEQSMSSGNTIYF. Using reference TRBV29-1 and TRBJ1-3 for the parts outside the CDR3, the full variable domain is SAVISQKPSRDICQRGTSLTIQCQVDSQVTMMFWYRQQPGQSLTLIATANQGSEATYESGFVIDKFPISRPNLTFSTLTVSNMSPEDSSIYLCSVEQSMSSGNTIYFGEGSWLTVV.